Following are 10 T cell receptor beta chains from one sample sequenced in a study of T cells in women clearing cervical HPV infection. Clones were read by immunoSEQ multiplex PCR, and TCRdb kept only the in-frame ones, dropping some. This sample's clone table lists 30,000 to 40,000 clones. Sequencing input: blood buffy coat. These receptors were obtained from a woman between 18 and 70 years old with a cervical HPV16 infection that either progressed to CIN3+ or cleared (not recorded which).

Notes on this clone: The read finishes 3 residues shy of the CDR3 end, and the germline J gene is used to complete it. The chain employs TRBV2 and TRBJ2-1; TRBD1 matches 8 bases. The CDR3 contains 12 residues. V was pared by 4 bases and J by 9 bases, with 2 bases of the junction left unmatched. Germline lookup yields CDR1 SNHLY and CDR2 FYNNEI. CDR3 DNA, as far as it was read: TGTGCCAGCAGTGGACAGGGGTTTGAG. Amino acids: CASSGQGFE. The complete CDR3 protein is CASSGQGFEQFF.

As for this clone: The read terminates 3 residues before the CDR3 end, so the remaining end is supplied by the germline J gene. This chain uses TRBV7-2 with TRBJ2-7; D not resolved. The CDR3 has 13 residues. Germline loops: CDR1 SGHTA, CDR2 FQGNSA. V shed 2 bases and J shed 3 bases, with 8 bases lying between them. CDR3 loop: CASSLYRGYEQYF. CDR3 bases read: TGTGCCAGCAGCTTATATCGCGGCTACGAG.

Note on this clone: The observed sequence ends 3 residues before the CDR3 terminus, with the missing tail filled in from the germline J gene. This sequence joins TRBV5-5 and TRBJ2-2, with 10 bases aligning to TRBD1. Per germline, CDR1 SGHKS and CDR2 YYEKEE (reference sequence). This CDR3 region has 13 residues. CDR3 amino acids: CASSRDRGSPLFF. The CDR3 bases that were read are TGTGCCAGCAGCCGGGACAGGGGTTCACCG.

This CDR3 reads CASNDFSRETQYF. The CDR3 DNA, read in part, is TGTGCCAGCAATGATTTCTCCCGAGAGACC. The genes are TRBV6-1 and TRBJ2-5; D not resolved. The read terminates 3 residues ahead of where the CDR3 ends, so the germline J gene completes it. Germline CDR1 and CDR2: MNHNS and SASEGT. The ends were cut back, 7 bases at V and 4 bases at J, with 13 bases in the middle. CDR3 length: 13 residues.

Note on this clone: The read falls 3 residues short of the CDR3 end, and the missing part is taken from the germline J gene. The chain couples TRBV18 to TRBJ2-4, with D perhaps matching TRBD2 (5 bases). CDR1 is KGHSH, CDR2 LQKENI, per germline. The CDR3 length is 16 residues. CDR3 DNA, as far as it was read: TGTGCCAGCTCACGACGATCAGCAACCCAAGAGGGTGGT. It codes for CASSRRSATQEGG. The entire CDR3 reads CASSRRSATQEGGQYF. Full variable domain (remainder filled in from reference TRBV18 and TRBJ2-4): NAGVMQNPRHLVRRRGQEARLRCSPMKGHSHVYWYRQLPEEGLKFMVYLQKENIIDESGMPKERFSAEFPKEGPSILRIQQVVRGDSAAYFCASSRRSATQEGGQYFGAGTRLSVL.

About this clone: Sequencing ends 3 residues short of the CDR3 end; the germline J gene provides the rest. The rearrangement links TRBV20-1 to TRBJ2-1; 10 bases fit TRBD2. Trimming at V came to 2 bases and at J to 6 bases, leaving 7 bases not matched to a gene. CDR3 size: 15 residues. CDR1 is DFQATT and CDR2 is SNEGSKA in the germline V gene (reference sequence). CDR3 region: CSARSGRLAGNEQFF. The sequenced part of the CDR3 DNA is TGCAGTGCTAGAAGTGGGCGACTAGCGGGCAATGAG.

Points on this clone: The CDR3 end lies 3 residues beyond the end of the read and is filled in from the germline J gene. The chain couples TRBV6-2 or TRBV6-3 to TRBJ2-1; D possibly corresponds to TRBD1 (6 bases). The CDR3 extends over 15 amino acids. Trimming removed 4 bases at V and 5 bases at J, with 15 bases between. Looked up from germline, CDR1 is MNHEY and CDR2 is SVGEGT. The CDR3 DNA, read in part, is TGTGCCAGCAGTTTTAGACAGGAGGTTGACAATGAG. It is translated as CASSFRQEVDNE. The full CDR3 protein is CASSFRQEVDNEQFF.

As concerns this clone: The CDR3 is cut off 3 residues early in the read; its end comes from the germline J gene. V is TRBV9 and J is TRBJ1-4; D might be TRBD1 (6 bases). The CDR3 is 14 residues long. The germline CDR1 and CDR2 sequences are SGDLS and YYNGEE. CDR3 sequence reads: CASSGDTGVPTLFF. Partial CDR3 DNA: TGTGCCAGCAGCGGGGACACCGGGGTGCCCACA.

CDR3 region: CSARSVQGAYEQYF. CDR3 DNA (partial): TGCAGTGCTAGGAGCGTACAGGGGGCGTACGAG. The J gene is TRBJ2-7, the V gene TRBV20-1; 9 positions match TRBD1. Read coverage stops 3 residues before the CDR3 terminus; the germline J gene supplies the remainder. Germline CDR1 and CDR2: DFQATT and SNEGSKA (reference sequence). This CDR3 has 14 residues. The trim removed 3 bases at V and 4 bases at J, leaving 7 bases unmatched.

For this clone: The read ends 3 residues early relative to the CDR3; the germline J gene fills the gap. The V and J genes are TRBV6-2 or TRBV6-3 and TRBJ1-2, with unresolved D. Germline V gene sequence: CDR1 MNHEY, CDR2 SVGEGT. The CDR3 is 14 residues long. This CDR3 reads CASSSLVLLRGYTF. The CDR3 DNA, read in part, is TGTGCCAGCAGTTCCCTGGTCCTCCTACGGGGC.